This T cell receptor beta chain was captured by sequencing in a study of T cell changes during pregnancy in multiple sclerosis. Assay used: immunoSEQ multiplex PCR; TCRdb lists only in-frame clones, some missing. Of 37,000 or so clones in the sample, roughly 85% are singletons; the top ten hold 0.9% to 1.5%. Looked up from germline, CDR1 is MDHEN and CDR2 is SYDVKM. V dropped 6 bases and J dropped 1 base, with 13 bases sitting between them. The CDR3 loop spans 14 amino acids. The chain links TRBV28 to TRBJ2-7; a possible D gene is TRBD2 (6 bases). The TCR originated in a female donor with multiple sclerosis, enrolled in a pregnancy study. The sequencing here drew on CD4+ T cells from peripheral blood mononuclear cells, taken before pregnancy. CDR3 DNA sequence: TGTGCCAGCAGCACCGGGACTCAGTCCTACGAGCAGTACTTC. It specifies CASSTGTQSYEQYF. The full variable domain, in which reference TRBV28 and TRBJ2-7 provide the parts outside the CDR3, is DVKVTQSSRYLVKRTGEKVFLECVQDMDHENMFWYRQDPGLGLRLIYFSYDVKMKEKGDIPEGYSVSREKKERFSLILESASTNQTSMYLCASSTGTQSYEQYFGPGTRLTVT.